These 26 T cell receptor beta chains share one sample of origin, sequenced in a study of beta chain features in type 1 diabetes. Antigen specificity for these receptors is unknown. General study points: In every one of the four CD4+ subsets, TCRB CDR3s were moderately but significantly shorter in Type 1 diabetes patients.

Expressed TCRB transcripts got sequenced, as all isolated RNA was reverse transcribed. TCRdb's table, derived via immunoSEQ multiplex PCR, lists solely in-frame clones and lacks some. The table has around 310,000 clones, approximately 15% seen once. Input material: naive CD4+ T cells from blood. The origin of the receptors is a woman aged 18-35 years with type 1 diabetes.

This clone appeared a few times. The chain uses TRBV30 and TRBJ1-3; D is unresolved. Germline V CDR1 and CDR2: GTSNPN, SVGIG (reference sequence). CDR3 size: 13 residues. The V gene lost 4 bases and the J gene lost 2 bases, with 9 bases spanning the gap. This chain's CDR3 is CAWTAGAGNTIYF. In DNA, the CDR3 is TGTGCCTGGACCGCGGGTGCTGGAAACACCATATATTTT.

This clone came up a few times. The chain is built from TRBV9 and TRBJ2-2, with TRBD2 identical over 10 bases. Looked up from germline, CDR1 is SGDLS and CDR2 is YYNGEE. The CDR3 spans 15 residues. Germline trimming cut 2 bases from V and 6 bases from J; bases unmatched to any gene: 4. The DNA for the CDR3 is TGTGCCAGCAGCGTGGGACTAGCGTCCGCCGGGGAGCTGTTTTTT. Encoded protein: CASSVGLASAGELFF.

This clone turned up a few times. The chain recombines TRBV29-1 with TRBJ2-3; tentatively, D is TRBD2 (6 bases). This CDR3 has 13 amino acids. The germline CDR1 and CDR2 sequences are SQVTM and ANQGSEA. V gave up 7 bases and J gave up 3 bases, with 14 bases separating them. CDR3 in amino acids: CSARVAGTDTQYF. The CDR3 DNA reads as TGCAGCGCCCGGGTGGCGGGAACAGATACGCAGTATTTT.

This clone was counted a few times. The V call is TRBV2, the J call TRBJ1-1, with 9 positions matching TRBD1. The CDR3 is made up of 14 amino acids. From germline, CDR1 is SNHLY and CDR2 FYNNEI. Germline trimming cut 8 bases from V and 5 bases from J; bases unmatched to any gene: 9. CDR3 protein: CASLRQGVSTEAFF. The CDR3 bases are TGTGCCAGCCTTCGACAGGGGGTATCAACTGAAGCTTTCTTT.

This clone was seen more than once but under ten times. The rearrangement links TRBV18 to TRBJ1-1; D call uncertain. The CDR3 totals 13 residues. Looked up from germline, CDR1 is KGHSH and CDR2 is LQKENI. Deletions cut 1 base from V and 1 base from J, with 4 bases between. The CDR3 sequence: CASSPRRNTEAFF. The CDR3 region has the DNA TGTGCCAGCTCACCACGTCGGAACACTGAAGCTTTCTTT.

CDR3 loop: CASSLRDSYGYTF. In DNA form, the CDR3 reads TGTGCCAGCAGCTTACGGGACAGCTATGGCTACACCTTC. The chain couples TRBV7-9 to TRBJ1-2; 7 nucleotides line up with TRBD1. With 2 bases clipped from V and 4 bases from J, the junction kept 1 base outside the gene matches. Germline V gives CDR1 SEHNR, CDR2 FQNEAQ (reference sequence). The CDR3 extends over 13 amino acids.

This chain links TRBV14 with TRBJ1-2; D is uncertain. V lost 1 base to trimming and J lost 4 bases, with 7 bases between them. CDR1 is SGHDN, CDR2 FVKESK, per germline. The CDR3 length is 13 residues. CDR3 sequence (DNA): TGTGCCAGCAGCCAAGGAGCCCGCTATGGCTACACCTTC. Translated, it gives CASSQGARYGYTF.

This clone was counted between two and nine times. The V call is TRBV6-1, the J call TRBJ2-3, with a weak D call TRBD2 (5 bases). This CDR3 has 12 residues. Deletions cut 2 bases from V and 5 bases from J, with 5 bases between. The germline gives CDR1 MNHNS, CDR2 SASEGT. The CDR3 DNA reads TGTGCCAGCAGTGAACGGGGAGATACGCAGTATTTT. It yields the protein CASSERGDTQYF.

This clone was picked up a small number of times. The rearrangement uses TRBV19 and TRBJ1-2, with D possibly TRBD1 on 6 matching bases. Between the trimmed V and J ends, which lost 2 bases and 5 bases, there was a span of 21 bases. The CDR3 sequence is 17 residues long. CDR1 and CDR2 (germline): LNHDA, SQIVND (reference sequence). In DNA, the CDR3 is TGTGCCAGTAGTATAAAGGACAGATTTTCCCCGGGGTATGGCTACACCTTC. It translates to CASSIKDRFSPGYGYTF.

The V call is TRBV5-4, the J call TRBJ2-7; the match to TRBD1 covers 7 bases. There are 16 residues in the CDR3. Germline V gene lookup returns CDR1 SGHNT and CDR2 YYREEE (reference sequence). V lost 5 bases, J lost 0 bases, and 11 bases stayed unmatched. CDR3 nucleotide sequence: TGTGCCAGCAGTTTTGCCCTGGACAGGAGCTCCTACGAGCAGTACTTC. It specifies CASSFALDRSSYEQYF.

This clone has a handful of counts. The CDR3 loop reads CATSRDSPSGTYNEQFF. The CDR3 DNA is TGTGCCACCAGCAGAGATAGCCCTAGCGGGACCTACAATGAGCAGTTCTTC. This chain connects TRBV15 to TRBJ2-1; 9 bases are shared with TRBD2. Trimming at V came to 0 bases and at J to 2 bases, leaving 5 bases not matched to a gene. Per germline, CDR1 LNHNV and CDR2 YYDKDF (reference sequence). This CDR3 comprises 17 residues.

This clone was detected a few times. The chain joins TRBV27 to TRBJ2-3, with D maybe TRBD2 (6 bases). The CDR3 is made up of 16 amino acids. Germline CDR1 reads MNHEY; CDR2 reads SMNVEV (reference sequence). Trimming removed 3 bases at V and 0 bases at J, with 13 bases between. CDR3 in amino acids: CASSLRGATSTDTQYF. In DNA form, the CDR3 reads TGTGCCAGCAGTTTGCGGGGCGCCACTAGCACAGATACGCAGTATTTT.

The rearrangement links TRBV9 to TRBJ2-2, with 8 nucleotides matching TRBD2. Losses at the gene ends were 2 bases for V and 1 base for J; bases not matched to a gene: 7. The CDR3 totals 17 residues. The germline CDR1 and CDR2 sequences are SGDLS and YYNGEE. Written as DNA, the CDR3 is TGTGCCAGCAGCGTCAACCGGGGGGGGCGGAACACCGGGGAGCTGTTTTTT. This translates into CASSVNRGGRNTGELFF.

The genes are TRBV28 and TRBJ1-5; TRBD1 matches 11 bases. CDR3 length equals 14 residues. Germline V gene sequence: CDR1 MDHEN, CDR2 SYDVKM. Trimming at V came to 7 bases and at J to 7 bases, leaving 6 bases not matched to a gene. The CDR3 DNA follows: TGTGCCAGCACCCCCGGGACAGGGGGGCAGCCCCAGCATTTT. Protein: CASTPGTGGQPQHF.

This clone occurred a few times. CDR3 sequence reads: CAWSGGGPSQPQHF. The CDR3 nucleotides read TGTGCCTGGAGTGGAGGGGGCCCATCTCAGCCCCAGCATTTT. The V and J genes are TRBV30 and TRBJ1-5; 7 positions match TRBD1. The germline gives CDR1 GTSNPN, CDR2 SVGIG (reference sequence). The CDR3 spans 14 residues. The J segment lost 6 bases and the V segment lost 1 base, leaving 6 bases of the junction unmatched.

In its sample, this clone was seen a few times. The chain combines TRBV7-9 with TRBJ2-2; maybe TRBD2 (7 bases). The germline V gene encodes CDR1 SEHNR and CDR2 FQNEAQ (reference sequence). The CDR3 is made up of 18 amino acids. V was cut by 2 bases and J by 5 bases, with 21 bases left in between. In DNA, the CDR3 is TGTGCCAGCAGCTTACTCCCCCGGCAGGGGACTAAAACCGGGGAGCTGTTTTTT. Its protein is CASSLLPRQGTKTGELFF. The full variable domain, with the rest looked up from reference TRBV7-9 and TRBJ2-2, is DTGVSQNPRHKITKRGQNVTFRCDPISEHNRLYWYRQTLGQGPEFLTYFQNEAQLEKSRLLSDRFSAERPKGSFSTLEIQRTEQGDSAMYLCASSLLPRQGTKTGELFFGEGSRLTVL.

A few counts support this clone. The V call is TRBV9, the J call TRBJ2-7; 8 bases agree with TRBD2. CDR1 and CDR2 (germline): SGDLS, YYNGEE. The V segment lost 0 bases and the J segment 1 base; nucleotides outside the gene matches: 12. This CDR3 is 18 amino acids long. The CDR3 spells CASSVGTSSGSWSYEQYF. In DNA form, the CDR3 reads TGTGCCAGCAGCGTAGGAACTTCGAGCGGGAGTTGGTCCTACGAGCAGTACTTC.

The genes are TRBV2 and TRBJ2-1; D is possibly TRBD1 (7 bases). CDR1 and CDR2 (germline): SNHLY, FYNNEI. V was clipped by 6 bases and J by 3 bases, with 12 bases between them. The CDR3 is made up of 14 amino acids. The CDR3 DNA sequence: TGTGCCAGCAGCAGGGGGGACTTCTACAATGAGCAGTTCTTC. This gives the protein CASSRGDFYNEQFF.

This clone was observed a handful of times. This chain connects TRBV5-4 to TRBJ2-1; 8 bases map to TRBD2. V lost 2 bases and J lost 4; bases outside the gene matches: 5. This CDR3 is 15 amino acids long. Germline V CDR1 and CDR2: SGHNT, YYREEE (reference sequence). CDR3 sequence reads: CASSFALAEYNEQFF. In DNA form, the CDR3 reads TGTGCCAGCAGCTTTGCACTAGCGGAGTACAATGAGCAGTTCTTC.

The V gene is TRBV11-2, the J gene TRBJ2-3; D is perhaps TRBD2 (7 bases). Trimming left V 7 bases short and J 2 bases short, with 13 bases between. The CDR3 contains 14 residues. CDR1 SGHAT and CDR2 FQNNGV come from the germline V gene. The CDR3 nucleotides are TGTGCCAGCACCATAGGGGGGGTCACAGATACGCAGTATTTT. This translates into CASTIGGVTDTQYF.

This clone was seen only a few times. The chain links TRBV7-3 to TRBJ1-1; D is perhaps TRBD1 (5 bases). Looked up from germline, CDR1 is SGHTA and CDR2 is FQGTGA. The CDR3 length is 14 residues. The ends were cut back, 2 bases at V and 1 base at J, with 8 bases in the middle. CDR3 nucleotide sequence: TGTGCCAGCAGCTTAGGACACCCGAACACTGAAGCTTTCTTT. This translates into CASSLGHPNTEAFF.

The chain has TRBV5-6 and TRBJ2-7, with D tentatively TRBD2 (6 bases). Trimming took off 4 bases at V and 0 bases at J, with 14 bases between the two ends. This CDR3 spans 15 amino acids. The V gene's germline CDR1 is SGHDT and CDR2 YYEEEE. The CDR3 region is CASSGRDGSSYEQYV. The DNA for the CDR3 is TGTGCCAGCAGCGGCCGAGACGGGAGCTCCTACGAGCAGTACGTC.

This clone showed up just a few times. CDR3 protein: CASSFGRGPSNYGYTF. CDR3 sequence (DNA): TGTGCCAGCAGCTTTGGCAGGGGTCCCTCTAACTATGGCTACACCTTC. The V and J genes are TRBV7-8 and TRBJ1-2, with D possibly being TRBD1 (6 bases). V shed 3 bases and J shed 0 bases, with 14 bases lying between them. CDR3 length: 16 residues. Germline-derived CDR1 and CDR2 are SGHVS and FQNEAQ. The whole variable domain, filled in from reference TRBV7-8 and TRBJ1-2, reads GAGVSQSPRYKVAKRGQDVALRCDPISGHVSLFWYQQALGQGPEFLTYFQNEAQLDKSGLPSDRFFAERPEGSVSTLKIQRTQQEDSAVYLCASSFGRGPSNYGYTFGSGTRLTVV.

A few counts support this clone. The chain combines TRBV18 with TRBJ2-3, with D maybe TRBD1 (6 bases). The V gene's germline CDR1 is KGHSH and CDR2 LQKENI. CDR3 length: 14 residues. The ends were cut back, 2 bases at V and 3 bases at J, with 9 bases in the middle. CDR3 amino acids: CASSPFGQTDTQYF. Written as DNA, the CDR3 is TGTGCCAGCTCACCATTTGGACAGACAGATACGCAGTATTTT. The full variable domain, its missing parts supplied by reference TRBV18 and TRBJ2-3, is NAGVMQNPRHLVRRRGQEARLRCSPMKGHSHVYWYRQLPEEGLKFMVYLQKENIIDESGMPKERFSAEFPKEGPSILRIQQVVRGDSAAYFCASSPFGQTDTQYFGPGTRLTVL.

CDR3 amino acids: CASSLAEANTEAFF. In nucleotides, the CDR3 is TGCGCCAGCAGCTTGGCCGAGGCGAACACTGAAGCTTTCTTT. V is TRBV5-1 and J is TRBJ1-1; D ambiguous. This CDR3 has 14 residues. Germline assignment: CDR1 SGHRS and CDR2 YFSETQ. V was shortened by 0 bases and J by 1 base, with 7 bases between the two germline ends.

Points on this clone: The junction does not match germline at one end; this may be a read error. The chain combines TRBV19 with TRBJ1-1, with D possibly TRBD1 on 5 matching bases. Germline assignment: CDR1 LNHDA and CDR2 SQIVND (reference sequence). The CDR3 has 13 amino acids. CDR3 region: CASSTQGGAEAFF. The CDR3 bases are TGTGCCAGCAGTACTCAGGGCGGGGCTGAAGCTTTCTTT.